A selection of T cell receptor beta chains follows, all from one sample in a study of response to subunit inactivated influenza vaccine. TCRdb used MiXCR to reprocess the RT-PCR reads, holding one entry per CDR3 protein. This table has 650,000 or so distinct CDR3 sequences, around 15% appearing once. The sample consisted of PBMCs from blood, taken 14 to 15 days before vaccination. These receptors were collected from a man aged 50-59 years who received an inactivated influenza vaccine. The CDR3 runs from the conserved cysteine through the conserved F or W. D genes are given only for firm matches. For some rows the clone size is stated as once, few or many, or as a class when expanded; others skip it.

CDR3 length: 14
clone size: .
J gene: TRBJ2-7
D gene: TRBD2
V gene: TRBV7-2
CDR3 protein: CASSLSGKGREQYF
CDR3 DNA: TGTGCCAGCAGCCTTAGCGGGAAGGGTAGGGAGCAGTACTTC

CDR3 length: 14
clone size: many
J gene: TRBJ2-2
D gene: .
V gene: TRBV14
CDR3 protein: CASSLNGNTGELFF
CDR3 DNA: TGTGCCAGCAGCCTTAACGGCAACACCGGGGAGCTGTTTTTT

CDR3 length: 14
clone size: .
J gene: TRBJ2-5
D gene: .
V gene: TRBV29-1
CDR3 protein: CSVVLQSEGETQYF
CDR3 DNA: TGCAGCGTGGTTTTACAGTCGGAGGGAGAGACCCAGTACTTC

CDR3 length: 14
clone size: .
J gene: TRBJ2-3
D gene: .
V gene: TRBV7-9
CDR3 protein: CASSFSGAADTQYF
CDR3 DNA: TGTGCCAGCAGCTTCAGCGGTGCCGCAGATACGCAGTATTTT

CDR3 length: 16
clone size: few
J gene: TRBJ2-2
D gene: TRBD2
V gene: TRBV7-9
CDR3 protein: CASSLSGTSGSRELFF
CDR3 DNA: TGTGCCAGCAGCCTATCCGGGACTAGCGGGAGCAGGGAGCTGTTTTTT

CDR3 length: 16
clone size: .
J gene: TRBJ2-1
D gene: TRBD2
V gene: TRBV7-8
CDR3 protein: CASSPKTSSTYNEQFF
CDR3 DNA: TGTGCCAGCAGCCCTAAGACTAGCTCAACCTACAATGAGCAGTTCTTC

CDR3 length: 17
clone size: .
J gene: TRBJ2-1
D gene: .
V gene: TRBV28
CDR3 protein: CASRPDGGGGYNEEQFF
CDR3 DNA: TGTGCCAGCAGACCCGACGGGGGCGGGGGCTACAATGAGGAGCAGTTCTTC

CDR3 length: 15
clone size: .
J gene: TRBJ1-5
D gene: TRBD1
V gene: TRBV4-3
CDR3 protein: CASSQSSGGKQPQHF
CDR3 DNA: TGCGCCAGCAGCCAAAGTTCAGGGGGCAAACAGCCCCAGCATTTT

CDR3 length: 17
clone size: few
J gene: TRBJ2-2
D gene: .
V gene: TRBV7-9
CDR3 protein: CASSLVGGTLNTGELFF
CDR3 DNA: TGTGCCAGCAGCTTAGTTGGCGGGACACTAAACACCGGGGAGCTGTTTTTT

CDR3 length: 16
clone size: few
J gene: TRBJ2-5
D gene: .
V gene: TRBV6-5
CDR3 protein: CASSYREEIVQETQYF
CDR3 DNA: TGTGCCAGCAGTTACAGGGAGGAAATAGTCCAAGAGACCCAGTACTTC

CDR3 length: 14
clone size: .
J gene: TRBJ1-3
D gene: .
V gene: TRBV5-6
CDR3 protein: CASSLAIGGNTIYF
CDR3 DNA: TGTGCCAGCAGCTTGGCCATCGGAGGAAACACCATATATTTT

CDR3 length: 16
clone size: .
J gene: TRBJ2-1
D gene: .
V gene: TRBV6-2/TRBV6-3
CDR3 protein: CASRTGDSPSYNEQFF
CDR3 DNA: TGTGCCAGCAGAACGGGGGACAGTCCCTCCTACAATGAGCAGTTCTTC

CDR3 length: 15
clone size: .
J gene: TRBJ2-7
D gene: .
V gene: TRBV7-9
CDR3 protein: CASSLEGVLSSQQYF
CDR3 DNA: TGTGCCAGCAGCTTAGAGGGGGTCCTGTCTAGCCAGCAGTACTTC

CDR3 length: 15
clone size: .
J gene: TRBJ2-6
D gene: .
V gene: TRBV5-1
CDR3 protein: CASSLPGVGANVLTF
CDR3 DNA: TGCGCCAGCAGCCTTCCGGGGGTTGGGGCCAACGTCCTGACTTTC

CDR3 length: 12
clone size: few
J gene: TRBJ2-2
D gene: .
V gene: TRBV11-2
CDR3 protein: CASREGGRELFF
CDR3 DNA: TGTGCCAGCAGGGAGGGGGGCCGGGAGCTGTTTTTT

CDR3 length: 17
clone size: .
J gene: TRBJ2-1
D gene: .
V gene: TRBV3-1
CDR3 protein: CASSPTRLLSSYNEQFF
CDR3 DNA: TGTGCCAGCAGCCCTACTAGGCTTCTAAGCTCCTACAATGAGCAGTTCTTC

CDR3 length: 18
clone size: few
J gene: TRBJ2-2
D gene: TRBD1
V gene: TRBV5-1
CDR3 protein: CASSLARQGTRNTGELFF
CDR3 DNA: TGCGCCAGCAGCTTAGCCAGACAGGGGACGCGGAACACCGGGGAGCTGTTTTTT

CDR3 length: 18
clone size: .
J gene: TRBJ2-3
D gene: TRBD2
V gene: TRBV11-1
CDR3 protein: CASSLKGRTSGKTDTQYF
CDR3 DNA: TGTGCCAGCAGCTTAAAGGGGCGGACTAGCGGGAAAACAGATACGCAGTATTTT

CDR3 length: 15
clone size: few
J gene: TRBJ2-1
D gene: TRBD1
V gene: TRBV20-1
CDR3 protein: CSATPRNRGRWEQFF
CDR3 DNA: TGCAGTGCTACCCCAAGAAACAGGGGGAGGTGGGAGCAGTTCTTC

CDR3 length: 15
clone size: .
J gene: TRBJ1-6
D gene: TRBD1
V gene: TRBV28
CDR3 protein: CASSLSTGMSSPLHF
CDR3 DNA: TGTGCCAGCAGTTTATCGACAGGGATGAGTTCACCCCTCCACTTT

CDR3 length: 14
clone size: .
J gene: TRBJ2-7
D gene: TRBD1
V gene: TRBV2
CDR3 protein: CASSETGGYREQYF
CDR3 DNA: TGTGCCAGCAGTGAGACAGGGGGTTATCGAGAGCAGTACTTC

CDR3 length: 16
clone size: .
J gene: TRBJ2-4
D gene: .
V gene: TRBV2
CDR3 protein: CASSVDGGSTKNIQYF
CDR3 DNA: TGTGCCAGCAGTGTTGACGGGGGTAGTACCAAAAACATTCAGTACTTC

CDR3 length: 14
clone size: few
J gene: TRBJ2-6
D gene: TRBD1
V gene: TRBV20-1
CDR3 protein: CSALTGAGANVLTF
CDR3 DNA: TGCAGTGCTCTGACAGGGGCTGGGGCCAACGTCCTGACTTTC

CDR3 length: 15
clone size: few
J gene: TRBJ2-4
D gene: TRBD1
V gene: TRBV24-1
CDR3 protein: CATGPGGPAPNIQYF
CDR3 DNA: TGTGCCACCGGCCCAGGGGGCCCGGCTCCGAACATTCAGTACTTC

CDR3 length: 13
clone size: .
J gene: TRBJ1-2
D gene: .
V gene: TRBV12-3/TRBV12-4
CDR3 protein: CASSLNNGYGYTF
CDR3 DNA: TGTGCCAGCAGCCTCAACAATGGCTATGGCTACACCTTC

CDR3 length: 16
clone size: few
J gene: TRBJ1-1
D gene: TRBD1
V gene: TRBV4-3
CDR3 protein: CASSQDRGQWNTEAFF
CDR3 DNA: TGCGCCAGCAGCCAAGATCGGGGACAGTGGAACACTGAAGCTTTCTTT

CDR3 length: 12
clone size: few
J gene: TRBJ1-3
D gene: .
V gene: TRBV3-1
CDR3 protein: CASSQRRNTIYF
CDR3 DNA: TGTGCCAGCAGCCAGCGACGAAACACCATATATTTT

CDR3 length: 17
clone size: .
J gene: TRBJ2-7
D gene: TRBD2
V gene: TRBV28
CDR3 protein: CASSSRLAGGLGYEQYF
CDR3 DNA: TGTGCCAGCAGTTCCAGACTAGCGGGAGGTCTGGGCTACGAGCAGTACTTC

CDR3 length: 14
clone size: .
J gene: TRBJ2-1
D gene: .
V gene: TRBV6-5
CDR3 protein: CASSYIGSHNEQFF
CDR3 DNA: TGTGCCAGCAGTTACATAGGGTCGCACAATGAGCAGTTCTTC

CDR3 length: 14
clone size: many
J gene: TRBJ1-5
D gene: TRBD1
V gene: TRBV6-1
CDR3 protein: CASSDTGGNQPQHF
CDR3 DNA: TGTGCCAGCAGTGACACAGGGGGCAATCAGCCCCAGCATTTT

CDR3 length: 15
clone size: few
J gene: TRBJ1-1
D gene: .
V gene: TRBV6-5
CDR3 protein: CASSSLGLSGTEAFF
CDR3 DNA: TGTGCCAGCAGTTCCTTGGGCCTCTCCGGGACTGAAGCTTTCTTT

CDR3 length: 16
clone size: .
J gene: TRBJ2-1
D gene: .
V gene: TRBV11-2
CDR3 protein: CASSFSDGGVMNEQFF
CDR3 DNA: TGTGCCAGCAGCTTTAGTGACGGGGGAGTCATGAATGAGCAGTTCTTC

CDR3 length: 14
clone size: .
J gene: TRBJ2-3
D gene: .
V gene: TRBV27
CDR3 protein: CASSLSVRRGTQYF
CDR3 DNA: TGTGCCAGCAGTCTATCCGTCCGGCGTGGTACGCAGTATTTT

CDR3 length: 15
clone size: few
J gene: TRBJ2-3
D gene: .
V gene: TRBV7-2
CDR3 protein: CASSPRGANTDTQYF
CDR3 DNA: TGTGCCAGCAGTCCACGGGGGGCGAATACAGATACGCAGTATTTT

CDR3 length: 13
clone size: few
J gene: TRBJ1-5
D gene: .
V gene: TRBV21-1
CDR3 protein: CASTHRGLQPQHF
CDR3 DNA: TGTGCCAGCACCCACAGGGGGCTTCAGCCCCAGCATTTT

CDR3 length: 14
clone size: .
J gene: TRBJ1-6
D gene: TRBD1
V gene: TRBV11-1
CDR3 protein: CASSFGTGTSPLHF
CDR3 DNA: TGTGCCAGCAGCTTTGGGACAGGGACTTCACCCCTCCACTTT

CDR3 length: 15
clone size: few
J gene: TRBJ2-7
D gene: TRBD1
V gene: TRBV2
CDR3 protein: CASSRTRDRVYEQYF
CDR3 DNA: TGTGCCAGCAGTCGGACTAGGGACAGGGTGTACGAGCAGTACTTC

CDR3 length: 16
clone size: few
J gene: TRBJ2-3
D gene: .
V gene: TRBV24-1
CDR3 protein: CATSEDGRSSTDTQYF
CDR3 DNA: TGTGCCACCAGTGAGGACGGACGGTCTAGCACAGATACGCAGTATTTT

CDR3 length: 13
clone size: few
J gene: TRBJ2-1
D gene: .
V gene: TRBV4-1
CDR3 protein: CASSPPKKNEQFF
CDR3 DNA: TGCGCCAGCAGCCCGCCGAAAAAAAATGAGCAGTTCTTC

CDR3 length: 15
clone size: many
J gene: TRBJ2-3
D gene: TRBD2
V gene: TRBV10-3
CDR3 protein: CAHQQGAGSTDTQYF
CDR3 DNA: TGTGCCCACCAGCAGGGAGCGGGAAGCACAGATACGCAGTATTTT

CDR3 length: 16
clone size: few
J gene: TRBJ2-5
D gene: TRBD2
V gene: TRBV5-1
CDR3 protein: CASSERTSGRSETQYF
CDR3 DNA: TGCGCCAGCAGCGAACGCACTAGCGGGAGGTCGGAGACCCAGTACTTC

CDR3 length: 14
clone size: few
J gene: TRBJ2-7
D gene: .
V gene: TRBV23-1
CDR3 protein: CASRLQGGTYEQYF
CDR3 DNA: TGCGCCAGCAGGCTTCAGGGCGGCACCTACGAGCAGTACTTC

CDR3 length: 14
clone size: few
J gene: TRBJ2-2
D gene: .
V gene: TRBV7-3
CDR3 protein: CASSPGAYTGELFF
CDR3 DNA: TGTGCCAGCAGCCCAGGGGCTTACACCGGGGAGCTGTTTTTT

CDR3 length: 15
clone size: .
J gene: TRBJ2-1
D gene: .
V gene: TRBV18
CDR3 protein: CASSPPGTPTHEQFF
CDR3 DNA: TGTGCCAGCTCACCGCCCGGGACTCCTACGCATGAGCAGTTCTTC

CDR3 length: 13
clone size: .
J gene: TRBJ2-3
D gene: .
V gene: TRBV5-5
CDR3 protein: CASSFSFSDTQYF
CDR3 DNA: TGTGCCAGCAGCTTCTCATTTTCGGATACGCAGTATTTT

CDR3 length: 17
clone size: few
J gene: TRBJ2-7
D gene: .
V gene: TRBV4-1
CDR3 protein: CASSQDRARSSPYEQYF
CDR3 DNA: TGCGCCAGCAGCCAAGATAGGGCGCGTTCCTCGCCCTACGAGCAGTACTTC

CDR3 length: 15
clone size: .
J gene: TRBJ1-3
D gene: .
V gene: TRBV6-5
CDR3 protein: CASSYSGVSGNTIYF
CDR3 DNA: TGTGCCAGCAGTTACTCCGGAGTCTCTGGAAACACCATATATTTT

CDR3 length: 18
clone size: .
J gene: TRBJ1-6
D gene: .
V gene: TRBV27
CDR3 protein: CASSPRAEPIYNNSPLHF
CDR3 DNA: TGTGCCAGCAGTCCCCGGGCAGAGCCTATTTATAATAATTCACCCCTCCACTTT

CDR3 length: 15
clone size: few
J gene: TRBJ2-5
D gene: TRBD1
V gene: TRBV6-2/TRBV6-3
CDR3 protein: CASSSGTGVFETQYF
CDR3 DNA: TGTGCCAGCAGTTCCGGGACAGGGGTTTTCGAGACCCAGTACTTC

CDR3 length: 14
clone size: .
J gene: TRBJ2-7
D gene: TRBD1
V gene: TRBV12-3/TRBV12-4
CDR3 protein: CASTKTGSSYEQYF
CDR3 DNA: TGTGCCAGCACCAAGACAGGGAGCTCCTACGAGCAGTACTTC

CDR3 length: 13
clone size: .
J gene: TRBJ2-2
D gene: .
V gene: TRBV12-3/TRBV12-4
CDR3 protein: CASARDYTGELFF
CDR3 DNA: TGTGCCAGCGCGAGGGATTACACCGGGGAGCTGTTTTTT

CDR3 length: 14
clone size: .
J gene: TRBJ1-2
D gene: .
V gene: TRBV6-1
CDR3 protein: CASSETQPYYGYTF
CDR3 DNA: TGTGCCAGCAGTGAAACACAGCCCTACTATGGCTACACCTTC

CDR3 length: 17
clone size: few
J gene: TRBJ2-7
D gene: TRBD1
V gene: TRBV4-3
CDR3 protein: CASSQGGPGQGYYEQYF
CDR3 DNA: TGCGCCAGCAGCCAAGGGGGTCCGGGACAGGGTTACTACGAGCAGTACTTC

CDR3 length: 15
clone size: few
J gene: TRBJ2-2
D gene: .
V gene: TRBV12-3/TRBV12-4
CDR3 protein: CASSFRVRGTGELFF
CDR3 DNA: TGTGCCAGCAGCTTCAGAGTTCGCGGCACCGGGGAGCTGTTTTTT

CDR3 length: 17
clone size: many
J gene: TRBJ1-2
D gene: TRBD1
V gene: TRBV29-1
CDR3 protein: CSVEEGPAGGINYGYTF
CDR3 DNA: TGCAGCGTTGAAGAGGGACCGGCAGGGGGTATTAACTATGGCTACACCTTC

CDR3 length: 14
clone size: .
J gene: TRBJ2-3
D gene: TRBD2
V gene: TRBV5-5
CDR3 protein: CASSLTSAPDTQYF
CDR3 DNA: TGTGCCAGCAGCTTGACTAGCGCCCCAGATACGCAGTATTTT

CDR3 length: 16
clone size: .
J gene: TRBJ2-5
D gene: .
V gene: TRBV4-2
CDR3 protein: CASSQSTGNVQETQYF
CDR3 DNA: TGTGCCAGCAGCCAGAGCACAGGGAATGTTCAAGAGACCCAGTACTTC

CDR3 length: 15
clone size: many
J gene: TRBJ2-3
D gene: .
V gene: TRBV12-3/TRBV12-4
CDR3 protein: CASSRSWGGTDTQYF
CDR3 DNA: TGTGCCAGCAGCCGATCCTGGGGGGGCACAGATACGCAGTATTTT

CDR3 length: 14
clone size: .
J gene: TRBJ1-1
D gene: TRBD1
V gene: TRBV7-2
CDR3 protein: CASSLAWGTGEAFF
CDR3 DNA: TGTGCCAGCAGCTTAGCTTGGGGGACAGGGGAAGCTTTCTTT

CDR3 length: 15
clone size: few
J gene: TRBJ2-7
D gene: TRBD1
V gene: TRBV3-1
CDR3 protein: CASSQVGQGGHEQYF
CDR3 DNA: TGTGCCAGCAGCCAAGTAGGACAGGGTGGACACGAGCAGTACTTC